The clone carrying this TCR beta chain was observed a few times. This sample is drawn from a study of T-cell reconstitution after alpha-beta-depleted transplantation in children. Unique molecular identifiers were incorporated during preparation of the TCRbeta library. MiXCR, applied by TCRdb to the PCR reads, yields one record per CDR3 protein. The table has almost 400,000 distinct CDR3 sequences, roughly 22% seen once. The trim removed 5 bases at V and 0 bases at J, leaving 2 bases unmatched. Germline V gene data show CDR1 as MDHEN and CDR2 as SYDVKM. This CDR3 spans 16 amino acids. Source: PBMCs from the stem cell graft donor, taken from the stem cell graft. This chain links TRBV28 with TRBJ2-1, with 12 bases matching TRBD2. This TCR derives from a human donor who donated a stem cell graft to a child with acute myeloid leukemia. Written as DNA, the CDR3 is TGTGCCAGCAGTGTGGGACTAGCGGGCTCCTACAATGAGCAGTTCTTC. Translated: CASSVGLAGSYNEQFF.